This T cell receptor beta chain was sequenced in a study of CD8 T cells in Susac syndrome. Random hexamers served to reverse transcribe roughly 0.45 to 1 ug RNA. Amplification of the TCR beta CDR3 was carried out by immunoSEQ multiplex PCR, which spanned a total of 54 Vbeta and 13 Jbeta segments. TCRdb reprocessed the immunoSEQ multiplex PCR reads via MiXCR and lists one record per CDR3 protein. Of about 300,000 distinct CDR3 sequences listed, 65% to 90% are singletons. Study-level results: In its TCR sequencing and HLA analysis, the study acknowledged that the number of individuals was relatively small.

The CDR3 runs to 13 residues. Germline V gene sequence: CDR1 MDHEN, CDR2 SYDVKM. Trimming cost V 3 bases and J 6 bases, with 12 bases left between them. Isolation of CD8+ and CD4+ T cells was performed negatively, whereas enrichment of TEMRA cells was done by FACS. Worth noting for this clonotype: The antigen remains unidentified.

The rearrangement links TRBV28 to TRBJ2-7; D not resolved. The sample taken for sequencing was CD8+ T cells from PBMCs. The receptor's source is a human donor with multiple sclerosis. The CDR3 sequence is CASSFGEDGEQYF. CDR3 in DNA: TGTGCCAGCAGTTTTGGAGAGGATGGCGAGCAGTACTTC. The full variable domain, with the rest looked up from reference TRBV28 and TRBJ2-7, is DVKVTQSSRYLVKRTGEKVFLECVQDMDHENMFWYRQDPGLGLRLIYFSYDVKMKEKGDIPEGYSVSREKKERFSLILESASTNQTSMYLCASSFGEDGEQYFGPGTRLTVT.